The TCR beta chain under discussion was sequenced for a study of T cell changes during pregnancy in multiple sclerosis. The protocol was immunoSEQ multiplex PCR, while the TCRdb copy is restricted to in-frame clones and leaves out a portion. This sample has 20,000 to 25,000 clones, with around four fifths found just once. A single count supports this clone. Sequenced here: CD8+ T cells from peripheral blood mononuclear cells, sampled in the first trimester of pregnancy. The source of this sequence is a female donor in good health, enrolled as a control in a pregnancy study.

CDR3 coding DNA: TGTGCCAGCAGCCCCGGACTAGCGGGGACCCCTAGCACAGATACGCAGTATTTT. Protein product: CASSPGLAGTPSTDTQYF. The chain joins TRBV7-3 to TRBJ2-3; 12 positions agree with TRBD2. This CDR3 contains 18 residues. V was clipped by 5 bases and J by 0 bases; unmatched bases: 9. The germline V gene has CDR1 SGHTA and CDR2 FQGTGA. Full variable domain (rest looked up from reference TRBV7-3 and TRBJ2-3): GAGVSQTPSNKVTEKGKYVELRCDPISGHTALYWYRQSLGQGPEFLIYFQGTGAADDSGLPNDRFFAVRPEGSVSTLKIQRTERGDSAVYLCASSPGLAGTPSTDTQYFGPGTRLTVL.